Below are 19 T cell receptor beta chains sequenced from a single sample in a study of CD8 T cells in Susac syndrome. Random hexamers primed reverse transcription of about 0.45 to 1 ug RNA. One entry per CDR3 protein, called by TCRdb with MiXCR from the immunoSEQ multiplex PCR reads. This sample yields some 110,000 distinct CDR3 sequences, of which approximately 94% are seen a single time; 0.41% belongs to the top ten. Sequencing input: CD8+ T cells from PBMCs. These receptors all stem from a human donor with Susac syndrome.

The rearrangement uses TRBV21-1 and TRBJ2-1; the table gives TRBD1 as D, unverified against the DNA. TRBV21-1 is noted as a pseudogene. CDR3 length: 15 residues. The CDR3 spells CASSKCWTGLCEQFF. The CDR3 DNA reads TGTGCCAGCAGCAAATGCTGGACAGGGTTATGCGAGCAGTTCTTC.

The chain combines TRBV10-1 with TRBJ2-7; D gene uncertain. This CDR3 has 15 amino acids. V was clipped by 3 bases and J by 3 bases, with 15 bases between them. Germline CDR1 is WNHNN and CDR2 is SYGVQD (reference sequence). CDR3 DNA sequence: TGCGCCAGCAGTGACGGCCGGCAGTATAGCTACGAGCAGTACTTC. Amino acids: CASSDGRQYSYEQYF.

The gene calls are TRBV3-1 and TRBJ2-7; D call uncertain. The CDR3 has 15 residues. V was shortened by 0 bases and J by 1 base, with 10 bases between the two germline ends. CDR1 is LGHDT, CDR2 YNNKEL, per germline (reference sequence). DNA for the CDR3: TGTGCCAGCAGCCAAGAAGAGAAACAGTCCTACGAGCAGTACTTC. Residues: CASSQEEKQSYEQYF.

The CDR3, as DNA: TGTGCCAGCAGCGTAGACGATATACGAGTTTCCGAGCAGTACTTC. Protein sequence: CASSVDDIRVSEQYF. The chain recombines TRBV9 with TRBJ2-7; D unclear. The germline V gene has CDR1 SGDLS and CDR2 YYNGEE. V was trimmed by 0 bases and J by 6 bases, leaving 16 bases between them. This CDR3 is 15 amino acids long.

The chain uses TRBV19 and TRBJ2-7; D is uncertain. From germline, CDR1 is LNHDA and CDR2 SQIVND (reference sequence). The CDR3 spans 13 residues. Trimming shortened V by 1 base and J by 6 bases, and 10 bases separated the two germline ends. CDR3 in DNA: TGTGCCAGTAGTATAGTGTCGGGTGGCGAGCAGTACTTC. This translates into CASSIVSGGEQYF.

The gene calls are TRBV4-3 and TRBJ2-1, with 8 bases aligning to TRBD2. The germline gives CDR1 LGHNA, CDR2 YSLEER. Trimming cost V 4 bases and J 2 bases; bases outside gene matches: 7. This CDR3 has 16 amino acids. The CDR3 nucleotides are TGCGCCAGCAGCCCCCAGCGGGGGTACCCCTACAATGAGCAGTTCTTC. Protein product: CASSPQRGYPYNEQFF.

The V call is TRBV27, the J call TRBJ2-5, with 9 bases fitting TRBD2. The CDR3 runs 15 residues. Looked up from germline, CDR1 is MNHEY and CDR2 is SMNVEV (reference sequence). The J segment lost 2 bases and the V segment lost 3 bases, leaving 4 bases of the junction unmatched. CDR3 amino acids: CASSLAAGGQETQYF. The CDR3 DNA reads as TGTGCCAGCAGTTTGGCCGCGGGGGGGCAAGAGACCCAGTACTTC.

V is TRBV7-9 and J is TRBJ2-7; unclear D gene. The V gene lost 4 bases and the J gene lost 2 bases, with 9 bases spanning the gap. The CDR3 covers 13 residues. Germline CDR1 reads SEHNR; CDR2 reads FQNEAQ (reference sequence). In nucleotides, the CDR3 is TGTGCCAGCAGCTCAGCTGGGGCCTACGAGCAGTACTTC. Its protein product is CASSSAGAYEQYF.

The chain is built from TRBV9 and TRBJ1-2; 7 bases are shared with TRBD1. With V trimmed by 4 bases and J by 4 bases, 13 bases remained unmatched. From germline, CDR1 is SGDLS and CDR2 YYNGEE. The CDR3 totals 16 residues. The CDR3: CASSTQLTGDPYGYTF. The DNA of the CDR3 is TGTGCCAGCAGCACCCAACTTACAGGGGATCCCTATGGCTACACCTTC.

CDR3 region: CASSQSGSYDYGYTF. For the CDR3, the DNA is TGCGCCAGCAGTCAATCCGGCTCGTACGACTATGGCTACACCTTC. The chain combines TRBV23-1 with TRBJ1-2, with D uncertain. TRBV23-1 is an ORF; its function is uncertain. There are 15 residues in the CDR3. V lost 0 bases and J lost 3, with 11 bases in between.

The chain employs TRBV9 and TRBJ2-3; weak D call: TRBD2 (5 bases). V lost 0 bases to trimming and J lost 2 bases, with 16 bases between them. Germline lookup yields CDR1 SGDLS and CDR2 YYNGEE. There are 17 residues in the CDR3. The DNA of the CDR3 is TGTGCCAGCAGCGTAGCTAACGGAGAGGGCTCCACAGATACGCAGTATTTT. Protein: CASSVANGEGSTDTQYF.

A single count supports this clonotype. The chain's CDR3 is CASSQPGYNEQFF. DNA of the CDR3: TGCGCCAGCAGCCAACCAGGGTACAATGAGCAGTTCTTC. The genes are TRBV4-1 and TRBJ2-1; the D gene is possibly TRBD1 (5 bases). V was pared by 2 bases and J by 4 bases, with 6 bases between. CDR1 and CDR2 from the germline V gene are MGHRA and YSYEKL. CDR3 size: 13 residues.

The chain's CDR3 is CAIAGEYPGDTQYF. CDR3 nucleotides: TGTGCCATCGCTGGGGAGTACCCAGGAGATACGCAGTATTTT. The chain has TRBV10-3 and TRBJ2-3; possible D gene TRBD2, 5 bases. CDR1 and CDR2 from the germline V gene are ENHRY and SYGVKD. Trimming stripped 8 bases from V and 5 bases from J, with 17 bases between. The length of the CDR3 is 14 residues.

The rearrangement joins TRBV27 to TRBJ2-7; D gene unclear. The CDR3 loop spans 14 amino acids. V lost 2 bases and J 4 bases, leaving 12 bases between the germline ends. The germline V gene encodes CDR1 MNHEY and CDR2 SMNVEV (reference sequence). The CDR3 region has the DNA TGTGCCAGCAGTTTAAGGATCGCCGGGTACGAGCAGTACTTC. Amino acids: CASSLRIAGYEQYF.

This chain uses TRBV7-2 with TRBJ2-5; D remains ambiguous. V was clipped by 0 bases and J by 3 bases, with 11 bases between them. Germline V gene data show CDR1 as SGHTA and CDR2 as FQGNSA. The length of the CDR3 is 15 residues. For the CDR3, the DNA is TGTGCCAGCAGCTTAGCGGCGATTGGGGAAGAGACCCAGTACTTC. It codes for CASSLAAIGEETQYF. Variable domain in full (rest from reference TRBV7-2 and TRBJ2-5): GAGVSQSPSNKVTEKGKDVELRCDPISGHTALYWYRQSLGQGLEFLIYFQGNSAPDKSGLPSDRFSAERTGGSVSTLTIQRTQQEDSAVYLCASSLAAIGEETQYFGPGTRLLVL.

The rearrangement joins TRBV28 to TRBJ2-3; perhaps TRBD1 as D (5 bases). Germline CDR1 and CDR2: MDHEN and SYDVKM. Trimming left V 6 bases short and J 2 bases short, with 15 bases between. This CDR3 spans 15 amino acids. CDR3 bases: TGTGCCAGCAGCCAGTCCAGGGTCAACACAGATACGCAGTATTTT. It specifies CASSQSRVNTDTQYF.

Concerning this clonotype: The junction does not match germline at one end; this may be a read error. The gene calls are TRBV13 and TRBJ1-5, with D unclear. Germline V gene data show CDR1 as PRHDT and CDR2 as FYEKMQ (reference sequence). This CDR3 contains 13 residues. CDR3: CASSVGLLKPQHF. Written as DNA, the CDR3 is TGTGCCAGCAGCGTAGGACTGCTTAAGCCCCAGCATTTT.

The chain is built from TRBV15 and TRBJ2-2; 9 nucleotides align to TRBD1. The CDR3 has 14 amino acids. V lost 9 bases and J lost 7; bases outside the gene matches: 9. Germline assignment: CDR1 LNHNV and CDR2 YYDKDF (reference sequence). The CDR3 region is CATSMDRGGGELFF. DNA for the CDR3: TGTGCCACTTCTATGGACAGGGGCGGCGGGGAGCTGTTTTTT.

Only one count was recorded for this clonotype. V is TRBV2 and J is TRBJ2-7; 7 positions agree with TRBD1. Germline V CDR1 and CDR2: SNHLY, FYNNEI. The CDR3 has 13 amino acids. V was clipped by 10 bases and J by 0 bases; unmatched bases: 6. The CDR3 nucleotides are TGTGCCATCACCGGGACAGACTCCTACGAGCAGTACTTC. Protein sequence: CAITGTDSYEQYF.